This T cell receptor beta chain was identified in a study of identical twins. Study observations and caveats: Low generation-probability sequences were in excess among twin-shared out-of-frame alpha sequences.

Concerning this clonotype: As yet, its antigen is unknown.

TCRdb analysed the 5' RACE reads with MiXCR anew, one entry per CDR3 protein. The sample yields about 890,000 distinct CDR3 sequences, around 12% seen once. CDR3 length: 13 amino acids. Germline V gene lookup returns CDR1 ENHRY and CDR2 SYGVKD. V lost 8 bases to trimming and J lost 5 bases; unmatched junction nucleotides: 6. A further study also used this sample, focusing on yellow fever vaccine responses in identical twins. From that study: Reported findings indicate that twins' vaccine T cell responses seemed partially convergent, partially personalized.

The chain is built from TRBV10-3 and TRBJ2-1; 7 bases match TRBD2. The clonotype originates from a woman younger than 35 in good health. The sequenced material came from PBMCs. CDR3 nucleotides: TGTGCCATCTCGTGGGGAGGGGACAATGAGCAGTTCTTC. Translating it yields CAISWGGDNEQFF.